One sample yielded the 30 T cell receptor beta chains listed below, sequenced in a study of cytomegalovirus exposure and HLA in healthy donors. Primers for the PCR totalled 60 Vbeta and 13 Jbeta. TCRdb keeps only in-frame clones here, not all; method: immunoSEQ multiplex PCR. The sample carries roughly 190,000 clones, 75% to 90% recorded once. Sequencing input: PBMCs. The receptor source for this set is a man aged 40-49 years in good health and CMV-seropositive.

This sequence joins TRBV19 and TRBJ2-3, with D possibly TRBD1 on 6 matching bases. This CDR3 spans 18 amino acids. The germline V and J ends were trimmed by 3 bases and 7 bases, with 26 bases remaining between them. The germline CDR1 and CDR2 sequences are LNHDA and SQIVND (reference sequence). This CDR3 is CASSITNIRTRGGNTQYF. CDR3 in DNA: TGTGCCAGTAGTATCACGAACATCCGGACGAGAGGGGGAAATACGCAGTATTTT.

V is TRBV28 and J is TRBJ2-1; no clear D gene. V was pared by 3 bases and J by 10 bases, with 16 bases between. The germline V gene has CDR1 MDHEN and CDR2 SYDVKM. The CDR3 consists of 14 residues. The CDR3 sequence is CASSLGTALLEQFF. The DNA for the CDR3 is TGTGCCAGCAGTTTGGGTACAGCCCTTTTGGAGCAGTTCTTC.

J is TRBJ1-1 and V is TRBV25-1; D gene ambiguous. Germline-derived CDR1 and CDR2 are MGHDK and SYGVNS. Trimming took off 1 base at V and 3 bases at J, with 9 bases between the two ends. The CDR3 loop spans 14 amino acids. The CDR3 here is CASSEWRGYTEAFF. CDR3 in DNA: TGTGCCAGCAGTGAATGGCGGGGATACACTGAAGCTTTCTTT. Full variable domain (missing parts from reference TRBV25-1 and TRBJ1-1): EADIYQTPRYLVIGTGKKITLECSQTMGHDKMYWYQQDPGMELHLIHYSYGVNSTEKGDLSSESTVSRIRTEHFPLTLESARPSHTSQYLCASSEWRGYTEAFFGQGTRLTVV.

This chain links TRBV5-6 with TRBJ1-5, with D maybe TRBD1 (6 bases). The CDR3 has 17 residues. Trimming removed 6 bases at V and 0 bases at J, with 19 bases between. CDR1 and CDR2 (germline): SGHDT, YYEEEE. In DNA, the CDR3 is TGTGCCAGCACCGGACAGAAACTGGTCTATAGCAATCAGCCCCAGCATTTT. This encodes CASTGQKLVYSNQPQHF.

The chain has TRBV28 and TRBJ1-1, with 10 bases that match TRBD1. The CDR3 runs to 15 residues. Germline CDR1 reads MDHEN; CDR2 reads SYDVKM. With 6 bases clipped from V and 7 bases from J, the junction kept 11 bases outside the gene matches. This CDR3 reads CASRPRQGASDEAFF. The CDR3 DNA sequence: TGTGCCAGCAGGCCAAGACAGGGGGCGAGCGATGAAGCTTTCTTT.

The chain carries TRBV9 and TRBJ2-1; 10 bases are shared with TRBD2. Looked up from germline, CDR1 is SGDLS and CDR2 is YYNGEE. This CDR3 is built from 18 residues. V lost 2 bases, J lost 4 bases, and 12 bases stayed unmatched. Written as DNA, the CDR3 is TGTGCCAGCAGCGTGGGTAGCGGGGGGACGGTATCATACAATGAGCAGTTCTTC. The encoded protein is CASSVGSGGTVSYNEQFF.

V is TRBV18 and J is TRBJ2-7; D might be TRBD2 (6 bases). Trimming removed 3 bases from V and 3 bases from J, with 12 bases in between. Germline-derived CDR1 and CDR2 are KGHSH and LQKENI. The CDR3 extends over 14 amino acids. DNA for the CDR3: TGTGCCAGCTCACCCATGGGGGGTAGCTACGAGCAGTACTTC. Its translation: CASSPMGGSYEQYF. Supplemented by reference TRBV18 and TRBJ2-7, the full variable domain reads NAGVMQNPRHLVRRRGQEARLRCSPMKGHSHVYWYRQLPEEGLKFMVYLQKENIIDESGMPKERFSAEFPKEGPSILRIQQVVRGDSAAYFCASSPMGGSYEQYFGPGTRLTVT.

This chain joins TRBV5-1 and TRBJ2-1; D may be TRBD2 (7 bases). This CDR3 is built from 16 residues. Germline lookup yields CDR1 SGHRS and CDR2 YFSETQ. V shed 4 bases and J shed 2 bases, with 16 bases lying between them. DNA of the CDR3: TGCGCCAGCAGCCCGGGGGCGGGGGAAACCTACAATGAGCAGTTCTTC. Translated, it gives CASSPGAGETYNEQFF. The complete variable domain, with remaining parts taken from reference TRBV5-1 and TRBJ2-1, reads KAGVTQTPRYLIKTRGQQVTLSCSPISGHRSVSWYQQTPGQGLQFLFEYFSETQRNKGNFPGRFSGRQFSNSRSEMNVSTLELGDSALYLCASSPGAGETYNEQFFGPGTRLTVL.

CDR3 nucleotides: TGTGCCAGCAGTTTAGGGACAGGGGGCAGTGAGCAGTACTTC. The encoded protein is CASSLGTGGSEQYF. The chain carries TRBV28 and TRBJ2-7; 12 bases agree with TRBD1. V shed 2 bases, J shed 7 bases, and the junction held 3 bases outside the gene matches. Germline CDR1 reads MDHEN; CDR2 reads SYDVKM. The CDR3 spans 14 residues.

The chain combines TRBV11-1 with TRBJ2-7; 7 nucleotides match TRBD1. The J segment lost 13 bases and the V segment lost 3 bases, leaving 12 bases of the junction unmatched. From germline, CDR1 is SGHAT and CDR2 FQDESV (reference sequence). CDR3 length equals 13 residues. The CDR3 DNA sequence: TGTGCCAGCAGCTTCTCGACAGGGTTTGAGGAATACTTC. It codes for CASSFSTGFEEYF.

The chain combines TRBV5-1 with TRBJ2-3; possible D gene TRBD2, 6 bases. V was cut by 3 bases and J by 0 bases, with 14 bases left in between. The length of the CDR3 is 16 residues. Per the germline V gene, CDR1 is SGHRS and CDR2 is YFSETQ. CDR3 sequence (DNA): TGCGCCAGCAGCTGGGCACTAGCCTTAAGCACAGATACGCAGTATTTT. Translating gives CASSWALALSTDTQYF.

The chain joins TRBV29-1 to TRBJ2-7; a weak D match, TRBD2 (5 bases). The CDR3 sequence is 12 residues long. Germline assignment: CDR1 SQVTM and CDR2 ANQGSEA. V was shortened by 4 bases and J by 3 bases, with 10 bases between the two germline ends. CDR3 protein: CSVGAGGYEQYF. CDR3 DNA sequence: TGCAGCGTTGGAGCAGGAGGCTACGAGCAGTACTTC.

A word on this clone: The junction departs from germline at one end; a sequencing error may be responsible. J is TRBJ2-1 and V is TRBV15, with D maybe TRBD1 (6 bases). The CDR3 runs to 20 residues. Germline-derived CDR1 and CDR2 are LNHNV and YYDKDF (reference sequence). The CDR3 here is CATSGDGTPGSNVPYNEQFF. Written as DNA, the CDR3 is TGTGCCACCAGCGGAGACGGGACACCCGGGTCCAATGTCCCCTACAATGAGCAGTTCTTC.

The genes are TRBV2 and TRBJ1-4; 11 bases agree with TRBD1. J gave up 7 bases and V 7 bases, and 8 bases lay outside the gene matches. The CDR3 loop spans 15 amino acids. The germline CDR1 and CDR2 sequences are SNHLY and FYNNEI. Here the CDR3 reads CASTGEGTGGEKLFF. DNA of the CDR3: TGTGCCAGCACCGGGGAGGGGACAGGGGGTGAAAAACTGTTTTTT.

This clone was detected only a few times. The chain links TRBV9 to TRBJ1-4, with a tentative D call TRBD1 (5 bases). Germline CDR1 and CDR2: SGDLS and YYNGEE. The CDR3 sequence is 15 residues long. With 3 bases removed from V and 6 bases from J, the gap between germline ends came to 15 bases. CDR3 coding DNA: TGTGCCAGCAGCGCAGGGACTGCCACCCATGAAAAACTGTTTTTT. The encoded protein is CASSAGTATHEKLFF.

The rearrangement uses TRBV5-6 and TRBJ2-1; D might be TRBD1 (6 bases). The germline CDR1 and CDR2 sequences are SGHDT and YYEEEE. Trimming removed 5 bases from V and 4 bases from J, with 22 bases in between. The CDR3 is 17 amino acids. The CDR3 nucleotides are TGTGCCAGCAGTTCTGGGTGGGGGCCGAATTTATACAATGAGCAGTTCTTC. Its translation is CASSSGWGPNLYNEQFF.

This clone came up a few times. The J gene is TRBJ2-5, the V gene TRBV11-1, with 7 nucleotides matching TRBD1. The DNA matches TRBJ2-7 better at its end, which makes the J call doubtful. In germline, CDR1 is SGHAT, CDR2 FQDESV (reference sequence). The CDR3 runs to 13 residues. The CDR3 spells CASSLGQSYEQYF. CDR3 bases: TGTGCCAGCAGCTTGGGACAGTCCTACGAGCAGTACTTC.

The rearrangement links TRBV7-8 to TRBJ1-2; TRBD1 agrees at 8 bases. The CDR3 consists of 14 residues. Germline V gene sequence: CDR1 SGHVS, CDR2 FQNEAQ. Losses at the gene ends were 2 bases for V and 8 bases for J; bases not matched to a gene: 7. Written as DNA, the CDR3 is TGTGCCAGCAGCTTATTCTCAGGGGGCGGAGGCTACACCTTC. Encoded protein: CASSLFSGGGGYTF.

V is TRBV7-9 and J is TRBJ1-1; the D gene is possibly TRBD1 (5 bases). CDR1 is SEHNR and CDR2 is FQNEAQ in the germline V gene (reference sequence). Deletions cut 1 base from V and 4 bases from J, with 13 bases between. The CDR3 is 15 amino acids. The CDR3 protein is CASSLDGRDSTEAFF. The DNA of the CDR3 is TGTGCCAGCAGCTTAGACGGCAGGGATAGCACTGAAGCTTTCTTT. The full variable domain, rest sourced from reference TRBV7-9 and TRBJ1-1, is DTGVSQNPRHKITKRGQNVTFRCDPISEHNRLYWYRQTLGQGPEFLTYFQNEAQLEKSRLLSDRFSAERPKGSFSTLEIQRTEQGDSAMYLCASSLDGRDSTEAFFGQGTRLTVV.

CDR3 in amino acids: CASSLSRRTDTQYF. CDR3 DNA: TGTGCCAGCAGCTTAAGCCGCCGCACAGATACGCAGTATTTT. J is TRBJ2-3 and V is TRBV13; D gene unclear. With 2 bases removed from V and 1 base from J, the gap between germline ends came to 7 bases. CDR3 length: 14 residues. The germline gives CDR1 PRHDT, CDR2 FYEKMQ (reference sequence).

DNA for the CDR3: TGTGCCAGCAGCCCTAAAACCGGGGAGCTGTTTTTT. This gives the protein CASSPKTGELFF. J is TRBJ2-2 and V is TRBV6-5; D is ambiguous. The germline V and J ends were trimmed by 6 bases and 5 bases, with 7 bases remaining between them. The CDR3 extends over 12 amino acids. CDR1 is MNHEY, CDR2 SVGAGI, per germline.

The chain combines TRBV27 with TRBJ1-4; D gene unclear. CDR3 length: 15 amino acids. The germline V gene has CDR1 MNHEY and CDR2 SMNVEV (reference sequence). V lost 5 bases and J lost 8, with 18 bases in between. The CDR3 loop reads CASSLLDGKREKLFF. DNA of the CDR3: TGTGCCAGCAGTCTACTGGACGGGAAAAGGGAAAAACTGTTTTTT.

This chain uses TRBV28 with TRBJ1-5, with 11 bases matching TRBD1. The V and J ends lost 6 bases and 7 bases, in that order; junction bases with no gene match: 5. The CDR3 is 14 amino acids. The germline V gene encodes CDR1 MDHEN and CDR2 SYDVKM. In nucleotides, the CDR3 is TGTGCCAGCAGGGGGACAGGGGGTTCACAGCCCCAGCATTTT. Translating it yields CASRGTGGSQPQHF. Looking up the rest from reference TRBV28 and TRBJ1-5 gives the full variable domain: DVKVTQSSRYLVKRTGEKVFLECVQDMDHENMFWYRQDPGLGLRLIYFSYDVKMKEKGDIPEGYSVSREKKERFSLILESASTNQTSMYLCASRGTGGSQPQHFGDGTRLSIL.

The rearrangement uses TRBV2 and TRBJ2-3, with TRBD1 as a possible D gene (6 bases). Trimming shortened V by 8 bases and J by 4 bases, and 16 bases separated the two germline ends. The germline gives CDR1 SNHLY, CDR2 FYNNEI. This CDR3 is 14 amino acids long. The CDR3 sequence: CASEGPGAADTQYF. Here the CDR3 DNA reads TGTGCCAGCGAGGGACCAGGGGCGGCAGATACGCAGTATTTT.

The chain carries TRBV28 and TRBJ1-4; D remains unclear. This CDR3 comprises 14 residues. V was shortened by 3 bases and J by 4 bases, with 9 bases between the two germline ends. Germline-derived CDR1 and CDR2 are MDHEN and SYDVKM. Written as DNA, the CDR3 is TGTGCCAGCAGTTTGCGGTCGGGTAATGAAAAACTGTTTTTT. Translation gives CASSLRSGNEKLFF.

CDR3 nucleotides: TGTGCCAGCAACCCCGAGGGCACTGAAGCTTTCTTT. Translated, it gives CASNPEGTEAFF. The chain uses TRBV6-5 and TRBJ1-1; the D is unclear. The CDR3 runs to 12 residues. Germline assignment: CDR1 MNHEY and CDR2 SVGAGI. Between the trimmed V and J ends, which lost 7 bases and 4 bases, there was a span of 10 bases.

Of note for this clone: A read error may account for a junction end that differs from germline. The chain employs TRBV7-9 and TRBJ2-3, with D tentatively TRBD2 (6 bases). Germline loops: CDR1 SEHNR, CDR2 FQNEAQ (reference sequence). This CDR3 is 15 amino acids long. The CDR3 nucleotides are TGTTCCAGCAGCCCCAAGCGGACTACAGCAGATACGCAGTATTTT. Its protein is CSSSPKRTTADTQYF.

The genes are TRBV4-3 and TRBJ1-1; the D gene is possibly TRBD1 (5 bases). The CDR3 runs to 15 residues. Looked up from germline, CDR1 is LGHNA and CDR2 is YSLEER. V lost 3 bases, J lost 1 base, and 12 bases lay in between. CDR3 coding DNA: TGCGCCAGCAGCCAGGATGGCGGGGCGAACACTGAAGCTTTCTTT. The encoded protein is CASSQDGGANTEAFF.

As concerns this clone: Distinct nucleotide sequences in the sample also encode this CDR3. This chain links TRBV5-4 with TRBJ2-3; D gene uncertain. Per the germline V gene, CDR1 is SGHNT and CDR2 is YYREEE (reference sequence). V was shortened by 0 bases and J by 6 bases, with 5 bases between the two germline ends. The CDR3 loop spans 12 amino acids. The CDR3, as DNA: TGTGCCAGCAGCTTGGACACGGATACGCAGTATTTT. Protein sequence: CASSLDTDTQYF.

The sample holds one count of this clone. This chain connects TRBV6-1 to TRBJ1-1, with D perhaps matching TRBD1 (5 bases). Germline lookup yields CDR1 MNHNS and CDR2 SASEGT. The CDR3 spans 13 residues. Trimming cost V 7 bases and J 4 bases, with 13 bases left between them. The CDR3 reads CASIRGGRTEAFF. CDR3 DNA sequence: TGTGCCAGCATTAGGGGTGGGCGCACTGAAGCTTTCTTT.